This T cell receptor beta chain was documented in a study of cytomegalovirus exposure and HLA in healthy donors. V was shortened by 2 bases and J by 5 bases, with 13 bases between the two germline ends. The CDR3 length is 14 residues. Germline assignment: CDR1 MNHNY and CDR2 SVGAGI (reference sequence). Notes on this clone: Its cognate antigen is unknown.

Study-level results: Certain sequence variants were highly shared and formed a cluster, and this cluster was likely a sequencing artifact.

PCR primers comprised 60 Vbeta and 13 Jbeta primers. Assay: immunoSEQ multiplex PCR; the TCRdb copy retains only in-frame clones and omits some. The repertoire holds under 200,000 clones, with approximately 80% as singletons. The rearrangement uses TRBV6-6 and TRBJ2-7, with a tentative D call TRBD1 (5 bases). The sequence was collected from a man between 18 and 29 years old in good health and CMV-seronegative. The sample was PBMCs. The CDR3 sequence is CASSYRGQSDEQYF. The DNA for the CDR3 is TGTGCCAGCAGTTACAGGGGCCAATCGGACGAGCAGTACTTC.